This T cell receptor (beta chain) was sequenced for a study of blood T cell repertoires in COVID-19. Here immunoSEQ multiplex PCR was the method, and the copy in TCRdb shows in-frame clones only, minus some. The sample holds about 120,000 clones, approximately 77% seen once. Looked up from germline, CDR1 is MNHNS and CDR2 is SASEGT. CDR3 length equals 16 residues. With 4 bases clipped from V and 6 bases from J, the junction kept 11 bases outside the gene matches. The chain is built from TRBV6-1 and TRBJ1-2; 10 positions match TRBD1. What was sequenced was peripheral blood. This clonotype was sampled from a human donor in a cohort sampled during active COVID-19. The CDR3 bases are TGTGCCAGCAGTGCCCGGGACAGGGGTAGGGGTGATGGCTACACCTTC. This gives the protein CASSARDRGRGDGYTF.